These 30 T cell receptor beta chains were sequenced from one sample in a study of cytomegalovirus exposure and HLA in healthy donors. Use of 60 Vbeta and 13 Jbeta primers characterized the PCR. Sequenced by immunoSEQ multiplex PCR; TCRdb stores in-frame clones only, minus some. This repertoire shows 95,000 to 150,000 clones, 60% to 85% found once; its top ten account for 3.3%. The sequenced sample was PBMCs. These receptors all stem from a woman aged 25 to 39 in good health and CMV-seropositive.

DNA for the CDR3: TGTGCCAGCAGTGAGGGAGGAACGGGGGGCTCCTACAATGAGCAGTTCTTC. Its protein product is CASSEGGTGGSYNEQFF. This chain links TRBV25-1 with TRBJ2-1, with 7 positions matching TRBD2. Germline V gene lookup returns CDR1 MGHDK and CDR2 SYGVNS. The CDR3 consists of 17 residues. V gave up 3 bases and J gave up 0 bases; unmatched junction bases: 8.

This clone came up a few times. This sequence joins TRBV28 and TRBJ1-4, with TRBD1 matching 11 bases. This CDR3 has 15 amino acids. Germline V gives CDR1 MDHEN, CDR2 SYDVKM. Trimming cost V 5 bases and J 7 bases; bases outside gene matches: 6. The CDR3 loop is CASSVPGQGGEKLFF. CDR3 bases: TGTGCCAGCAGTGTCCCGGGACAGGGGGGTGAAAAACTGTTTTTT.

V and J are TRBV28 and TRBJ2-7; D is perhaps TRBD1 (6 bases). CDR1 and CDR2 (germline): MDHEN, SYDVKM. The CDR3 is 15 residues long. Trimming removed 3 bases from V and 0 bases from J, with 12 bases in between. CDR3: CASSFKRTDSYEQYF. The CDR3 bases are TGTGCCAGCAGTTTCAAACGGACAGACTCCTACGAGCAGTACTTC.

The V and J genes are TRBV12-5 and TRBJ2-5; D call uncertain. Trimming left V 6 bases short and J 3 bases short, with 11 bases between. The CDR3 extends over 13 amino acids. Germline CDR1 reads LGHNT; CDR2 reads FRNRAP. The CDR3 DNA reads TGTGCTAGTGGGACGGGTTATAAAGAGACCCAGTACTTC. Translating gives CASGTGYKETQYF.

The genes are TRBV27 and TRBJ2-5, with a weak D call TRBD1 (8 bases). The J call may be faulty, since TRBJ2-7 better matches the DNA end. The germline V gene has CDR1 MNHEY and CDR2 SMNVEV (reference sequence). This CDR3 is 15 amino acids long. Here the CDR3 DNA reads TGTGCCAGCAGCCCCACAGGGGGGGTCTTCTACGAGCAGTACTTC. Translation: CASSPTGGVFYEQYF.

With regard to this clone: The sample has other DNA sequences that encode this CDR3 too. DNA for the CDR3: TGTGCCAGCAGTGGACTTACGCGGGAGACCCAGTACTTC. Amino acids: CASSGLTRETQYF. The chain couples TRBV6-1 to TRBJ2-5; the D is unclear. This CDR3 comprises 13 residues. Looked up from germline, CDR1 is MNHNS and CDR2 is SASEGT. V lost 4 bases and J 5 bases, leaving 11 bases between the germline ends.

This chain uses TRBV6-1 with TRBJ1-1; no clear D. The germline V and J ends were trimmed by 7 bases and 5 bases, with 14 bases remaining between them. The CDR3 spans 13 residues. The V gene's germline CDR1 is MNHNS and CDR2 SASEGT. CDR3 in DNA: TGTGCCAGCACCCCTTACAGAGAAACTGAAGCTTTCTTT. It specifies CASTPYRETEAFF.

This clone has a single count. This CDR3 reads CASSPPGGVGETQYF. In nucleotides, the CDR3 is TGTGCCAGTAGTCCCCCGGGCGGGGTCGGGGAGACCCAGTACTTC. The chain links TRBV19 to TRBJ2-5; the D gene is possibly TRBD2 (6 bases). Trimming pared 5 bases from V and 5 bases from J, leaving 18 bases between. Germline-derived CDR1 and CDR2 are LNHDA and SQIVND (reference sequence). The CDR3 extends over 15 amino acids.

The chain uses TRBV5-5 and TRBJ2-4, with TRBD1 matching over 10 bases. Germline CDR1 and CDR2: SGHKS and YYEKEE (reference sequence). With 4 bases clipped from V and 2 bases from J, the junction kept 9 bases outside the gene matches. The CDR3 has 17 residues. The CDR3 spells CASSTRQGARSKNIQYF. As DNA, the CDR3 is TGTGCCAGCAGCACTCGACAGGGGGCGAGGTCCAAAAACATTCAGTACTTC.

The rearrangement links TRBV7-8 to TRBJ1-5; 9 bases map to TRBD1. In germline, CDR1 is SGHVS, CDR2 FQNEAQ. The CDR3 contains 15 residues. Unmatched junction bases numbered 4, after V lost 6 bases and J lost 1 base. In DNA, the CDR3 is TGTGCCAGCAGACGGACAGGGGACAGCAATCAGCCCCAGCATTTT. Translated: CASRRTGDSNQPQHF.

In its sample, this clone was seen once. The V call is TRBV7-2, the J call TRBJ1-1; D possibly corresponds to TRBD1 (5 bases). The CDR3 length is 14 residues. The V gene's germline CDR1 is SGHTA and CDR2 FQGNSA. The V gene lost 5 bases and the J gene lost 5 bases, with 15 bases spanning the gap. The CDR3 sequence: CASSPTAGYTEAFF. Here the CDR3 DNA reads TGTGCCAGCAGCCCGACCGCAGGGTATACTGAAGCTTTCTTT. The full variable domain, completed using reference TRBV7-2 and TRBJ1-1, is GAGVSQSPSNKVTEKGKDVELRCDPISGHTALYWYRQSLGQGLEFLIYFQGNSAPDKSGLPSDRFSAERTGGSVSTLTIQRTQQEDSAVYLCASSPTAGYTEAFFGQGTRLTVV.

The chain has TRBV19 and TRBJ1-3; TRBD1 aligns across 7 bases. The V and J ends lost 4 bases and 4 bases, in that order; junction bases with no gene match: 10. In germline, CDR1 is LNHDA, CDR2 SQIVND (reference sequence). This CDR3 has 16 amino acids. The CDR3 region is CASSNPTGVGGNTIYF. The CDR3 bases are TGTGCCAGTAGTAACCCAACAGGGGTTGGCGGAAACACCATATATTTT.

The rearrangement links TRBV19 to TRBJ1-5, with 7 bases matching TRBD1. Germline CDR1 reads LNHDA; CDR2 reads SQIVND (reference sequence). The J segment lost 2 bases and the V segment lost 4 bases, leaving 5 bases of the junction unmatched. This CDR3 is built from 15 residues. The CDR3 loop is CASSKDRVGNQPQHF. The CDR3 DNA sequence: TGTGCCAGTAGTAAAGACAGGGTCGGCAATCAGCCCCAGCATTTT. Together with reference TRBV19 and TRBJ1-5, the CDR3 gives the full variable domain: DGGITQSPKYLFRKEGQNVTLSCEQNLNHDAMYWYRQDPGQGLRLIYYSQIVNDFQKGDIAEGYSVSREKKESFPLTVTSAQKNPTAFYLCASSKDRVGNQPQHFGDGTRLSIL.

The chain uses TRBV29-1 and TRBJ2-1; 8 bases are a match to TRBD2. CDR1 is SQVTM, CDR2 ANQGSEA, per germline. The CDR3 consists of 15 residues. The ends lost 0 bases at V and 0 bases at J; junction bases unmatched: 1. The chain's CDR3 is CSVEEGLGSYNEQFF. The DNA of the CDR3 is TGCAGCGTTGAAGAGGGACTAGGCTCCTACAATGAGCAGTTCTTC.

This CDR3 is CASGTGDNYGYTF. The CDR3 region has the DNA TGCGCCAGCGGGACAGGGGATAACTATGGCTACACCTTC. The chain uses TRBV5-1 and TRBJ1-2; the match to TRBD1 covers 10 bases. The CDR3 covers 13 residues. Trimming cost V 7 bases and J 1 base; bases outside gene matches: 1. The germline V gene encodes CDR1 SGHRS and CDR2 YFSETQ.

This clone appeared a single time. The chain couples TRBV14 to TRBJ2-7; 7 nucleotides align to TRBD2. Germline V lookup: CDR1 SGHDN, CDR2 FVKESK. V gave up 4 bases and J gave up 3 bases; unmatched junction bases: 9. The CDR3 covers 15 residues. The chain's CDR3 is CASSRTTGTNYEQYF. As DNA, the CDR3 is TGTGCCAGCAGCCGCACTACCGGGACTAACTACGAGCAGTACTTC.

This clone showed up just once. This chain's CDR3 is CSVEVVDRGGYEQYF. The CDR3 DNA is TGCAGCGTTGAAGTGGTGGACAGGGGGGGCTACGAGCAGTACTTC. This chain connects TRBV29-1 to TRBJ2-7, with TRBD1 identical over 10 bases. J was trimmed by 3 bases and V by 1 base; bases with no gene match: 6. Looked up from germline, CDR1 is SQVTM and CDR2 is ANQGSEA. The CDR3 is 15 residues long.

The chain links TRBV10-2 to TRBJ2-5; 10 nucleotides align to TRBD2. Looked up from germline, CDR1 is WSHSY and CDR2 is SAAADI. CDR3 size: 15 residues. Trimming at V came to 2 bases and at J to 2 bases, leaving 2 bases not matched to a gene. CDR3 protein: CASSEPSGGQETQYF. Written as DNA, the CDR3 is TGCGCCAGCAGTGAGCCTAGCGGGGGACAAGAGACCCAGTACTTC.

The chain couples TRBV6-5 to TRBJ2-4, with 9 positions matching TRBD1. Germline V gene data show CDR1 as MNHEY and CDR2 as SVGAGI. This CDR3 is 14 amino acids long. J lost 6 bases, V lost 7 bases, and 7 bases had no gene match. The CDR3: CASKTGGYGNIQYF. The CDR3 DNA follows: TGTGCCAGCAAAACAGGGGGCTACGGAAACATTCAGTACTTC.

V is TRBV29-1 and J is TRBJ2-1; a possible D gene is TRBD2 (5 bases). The CDR3 runs to 13 residues. V was cut by 0 bases and J by 8 bases, with 11 bases left in between. In germline, CDR1 is SQVTM, CDR2 ANQGSEA. The CDR3 region has the DNA TGCAGCGTTGAAGAAGGACTGCATGATGAGCAGTTCTTC. Translated, it gives CSVEEGLHDEQFF.

The V gene is TRBV7-2, the J gene TRBJ2-5; 9 bases fit TRBD1. Germline V gene data show CDR1 as SGHTA and CDR2 as FQGNSA. The CDR3 is made up of 17 amino acids. V shed 1 base and J 5 bases; nucleotides not matched to a gene: 11. The CDR3: CASSLVPVWDRVETQYF. The CDR3 DNA reads as TGTGCCAGCAGCTTAGTCCCCGTTTGGGACAGGGTGGAGACCCAGTACTTC. Based on the CDR3 plus reference TRBV7-2 and TRBJ2-5, the full variable domain is GAGVSQSPSNKVTEKGKDVELRCDPISGHTALYWYRQSLGQGLEFLIYFQGNSAPDKSGLPSDRFSAERTGGSVSTLTIQRTQQEDSAVYLCASSLVPVWDRVETQYFGPGTRLLVL.

This rearrangement joins TRBV4-2 to TRBJ1-2, with a possible D match to TRBD1 (6 bases). From germline, CDR1 is LGHNA and CDR2 YNFKEQ. The CDR3 is 14 amino acids. V lost 5 bases to trimming and J lost 2 bases, with 12 bases between them. CDR3 bases: TGTGCCAGCAGCATCCAGGGGACCAACTATGGCTACACCTTC. Translation gives CASSIQGTNYGYTF.

The V and J genes are TRBV19 and TRBJ1-4; tentative D call: TRBD1 (5 bases). The CDR3 runs to 14 residues. Trimming pared 6 bases from V and 6 bases from J, leaving 14 bases between. The germline CDR1 and CDR2 sequences are LNHDA and SQIVND (reference sequence). The CDR3 sequence: CASRSWGEDEKLFF. The CDR3 coding sequence is TGTGCCAGTAGGTCTTGGGGCGAAGATGAAAAACTGTTTTTT.

The gene calls are TRBV7-2 and TRBJ2-5; D not certain. The CDR3 consists of 14 residues. V lost 4 bases, J lost 4 bases, and 13 bases lay in between. CDR1 and CDR2 from the germline V gene are SGHTA and FQGNSA. CDR3 residues: CASSSTTDGETQYF. The CDR3 DNA sequence: TGTGCCAGCAGCTCAACTACTGACGGAGAGACCCAGTACTTC.

This clone appeared many times. The chain joins TRBV27 to TRBJ2-2; 8 bases fit TRBD2. CDR1 is MNHEY and CDR2 is SMNVEV in the germline V gene (reference sequence). Trimming removed 5 bases from V and 2 bases from J; junction bases left unmatched: 10. The CDR3 has 17 residues. CDR3 sequence reads: CASSPSPAGANTGELFF. Here the CDR3 DNA reads TGTGCCAGCAGTCCCTCCCCAGCGGGGGCTAACACCGGGGAGCTGTTTTTT.

This clone was seen only a few times. The V call is TRBV7-2, the J call TRBJ2-2; TRBD2 might be the D (5 bases). Germline CDR1 reads SGHTA; CDR2 reads FQGNSA. The CDR3 contains 15 residues. Trimming removed 5 bases from V and 0 bases from J, with 10 bases in between. This CDR3 reads CASSRTHANTGELFF. The CDR3, as DNA: TGTGCCAGCAGCCGGACTCACGCGAACACCGGGGAGCTGTTTTTT.

The chain's CDR3 is CASIRQGSYNEQFF. For the CDR3, the DNA is TGTGCCAGCATTAGACAGGGCTCCTACAATGAGCAGTTCTTC. The chain carries TRBV6-1 and TRBJ2-1, with 7 positions matching TRBD1. The CDR3 consists of 14 residues. CDR1 is MNHNS and CDR2 is SASEGT in the germline V gene. Trimming removed 7 bases from V and 0 bases from J; junction bases left unmatched: 3.

The count of this clone is one. The chain employs TRBV7-9 and TRBJ2-6; D is unresolved. CDR1 is SEHNR and CDR2 is FQNEAQ in the germline V gene (reference sequence). V was cut by 5 bases and J by 1 base, with 6 bases left in between. The CDR3 totals 14 residues. This CDR3 reads CASSPESGANVLTF. The CDR3 DNA follows: TGTGCCAGCAGCCCGGAGTCTGGGGCCAACGTCCTGACTTTC. The full variable domain, its missing parts supplied by reference TRBV7-9 and TRBJ2-6, is DTGVSQNPRHKITKRGQNVTFRCDPISEHNRLYWYRQTLGQGPEFLTYFQNEAQLEKSRLLSDRFSAERPKGSFSTLEIQRTEQGDSAMYLCASSPESGANVLTFGAGSRLTVL.

The genes are TRBV7-5 and TRBJ2-5; the table's D call, TRBD2, was not checked against the DNA. TRBV7-5 is reported as a pseudogene. There are 15 residues in the CDR3. CDR3 sequence reads: CVRSPGTSLVATQYF. The CDR3, as DNA: TGTGTCAGATCCCCCGGGACTAGCTTGGTGGCGACCCAGTACTTC.

The chain uses TRBV6-1 and TRBJ2-7; maybe TRBD2 (5 bases). CDR3 length: 11 residues. Germline values: CDR1 MNHNS, CDR2 SASEGT. The germline V and J ends were trimmed by 9 bases and 5 bases, with 11 bases remaining between them. CDR3: CASTRAHEQYF. Written as DNA, the CDR3 is TGTGCCAGTACGCGGGCCCACGAGCAGTACTTC.